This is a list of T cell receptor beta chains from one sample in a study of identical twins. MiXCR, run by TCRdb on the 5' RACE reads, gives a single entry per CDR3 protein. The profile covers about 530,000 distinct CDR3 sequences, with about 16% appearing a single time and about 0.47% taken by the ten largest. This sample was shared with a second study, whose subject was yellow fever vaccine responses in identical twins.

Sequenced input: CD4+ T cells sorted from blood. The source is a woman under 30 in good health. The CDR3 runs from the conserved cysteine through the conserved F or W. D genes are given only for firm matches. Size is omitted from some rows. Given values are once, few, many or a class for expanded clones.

TGCGCCAGCAGCTCAGATGGGGACTACGAGCAGTACTTC	CASSSDGDYEQYF	TRBJ2-7	TRBV5-1	.	.
TGCGCCAGCAGCTTGTCTGGGACTAGCGGGATAGGAGAGACCCAGTACTTC	CASSLSGTSGIGETQYF	TRBJ2-5	TRBV5-1	.	TRBD2
TGCGCCAGCAGTCAATTTTTCCGCCGAGATACGCAGTATTTT	CASSQFFRRDTQYF	TRBJ2-3	TRBV23-1	few	.
TGTGCCAGCAGTTTGATCCCGGGAAACTACGAGCAGTACTTC	CASSLIPGNYEQYF	TRBJ2-7	TRBV12-3/TRBV12-4	few	.
TGTGCCACCAGCTCCCGGGACTCGAATTTGGGCGATACGCAGTATTTT	CATSSRDSNLGDTQYF	TRBJ2-3	TRBV15	few	.
TGCAGCGTGGGGACTAGCGGGAGGAATTACAATGAGCAGTTCTTC	CSVGTSGRNYNEQFF	TRBJ2-1	TRBV29-1	.	TRBD2
TGTGCCATCAGGGGCGGGGGGACGGAGACCCAGTACTTC	CAIRGGGTETQYF	TRBJ2-5	TRBV10-3	.	TRBD2
TGCGCCAGCAGCTTGGGTGGTAGCGGGAGCAATGAGCAGTTCTTC	CASSLGGSGSNEQFF	TRBJ2-1	TRBV5-1	.	TRBD2
TGTGCCAGCAGTTTTTATTTCGCGACAGGGGGATACGAGCAGTACTTC	CASSFYFATGGYEQYF	TRBJ2-7	TRBV28	.	TRBD1
TGTGCCAGCAGCTTAGTTTTTAGGGAACAAGAGACCCAGTACTTC	CASSLVFREQETQYF	TRBJ2-5	TRBV7-6	.	.
TGCAGTGCCGGGGGACAAACCTCCTACGAGCAGTACTTC	CSAGGQTSYEQYF	TRBJ2-7	TRBV20-1	few	.
TGTGCCAGCAGTTTATGGGGGGGAGGAGGAGAGACCCAGTACTTC	CASSLWGGGGETQYF	TRBJ2-5	TRBV28	.	.
TGCGCCAGCAGCCCAGGACTGGGGCTTAGACATGAGCAGTTCTTC	CASSPGLGLRHEQFF	TRBJ2-1	TRBV5-1	few	.
TGCGCCAGCACCGAGCCGGGGGGGAACATTCAGTACTTC	CASTEPGGNIQYF	TRBJ2-4	TRBV5-1	.	TRBD2
TGTGCCAGCAGTTCCGGGACAGGACCCTACAATGAGCAGTTCTTC	CASSSGTGPYNEQFF	TRBJ2-1	TRBV28	.	TRBD1
TGCGCCAGCAGTGTCGGACTAGACTCCCACGAGCAGTACTTC	CASSVGLDSHEQYF	TRBJ2-7	TRBV5-1	.	TRBD2
TGCGCCAGCAGCTTAGGGGATTCTAACTATGGCTACACCTTC	CASSLGDSNYGYTF	TRBJ1-2	TRBV5-1	many	.
TGCAGTGCTATACAGGGTTCCTATGGCTACACCTTC	CSAIQGSYGYTF	TRBJ1-2	TRBV20-1	few	.
TGCGCCAGCCGACAGGTCGCAAGCTCCTATAATTCACCCCTCCACTTT	CASRQVASSYNSPLHF	TRBJ1-6	TRBV10-2	.	.
TGTGCCAGCAAGTACCAGGGGGCAGATACGCAGTATTTT	CASKYQGADTQYF	TRBJ2-3	TRBV6-6	.	TRBD1
TGTGCCAGCAGCTTAGTAGGTAGCGGGAGGGCCGTTGAGCAGTTCTTC	CASSLVGSGRAVEQFF	TRBJ2-1	TRBV11-3	.	TRBD2
TGTGCCAGCAGTTTGGTAGCGGGGGCCGGTAACAATGAGCAGTTCTTC	CASSLVAGAGNNEQFF	TRBJ2-1	TRBV12-3/TRBV12-4	few	TRBD2
TGTGCCAGCAGTCCAACAACTTCTCGGGACACTGAAGCTTTCTTT	CASSPTTSRDTEAFF	TRBJ1-1	TRBV6-1	many	.
TGTGCCAGCGGGACAGTCTCCTACGAGCAGTACTTC	CASGTVSYEQYF	TRBJ2-7	TRBV6-2/TRBV6-3	few	TRBD1
TGCGCCAGCAGAAGGGATAGCGGCACTGAAGCTTTCTTT	CASRRDSGTEAFF	TRBJ1-1	TRBV5-1	few	.
TGCAGCGTTGTCCTAGCGGGATCTCATGGGAATGAGCAGTTCTTC	CSVVLAGSHGNEQFF	TRBJ2-1	TRBV29-1	many	TRBD2
TGTGCCAGCAGCCGGACTGAGGCGAACACTGAAGCTTTCTTT	CASSRTEANTEAFF	TRBJ1-1	TRBV7-9	few	.
TGTGCCAGCAGCCCCCGAGGGACTAGCGGGTTGAATGAGCAGTTCTTC	CASSPRGTSGLNEQFF	TRBJ2-1	TRBV7-3	.	TRBD2
TGCGCCAGCAGCTTGCCTACAATTAAGACCCAGTACTTC	CASSLPTIKTQYF	TRBJ2-5	TRBV5-1	.	.
TGTGCCAGCAGCCCAGGGACTAGCGGGATCTCCTACAATGAGCAGTTCTTC	CASSPGTSGISYNEQFF	TRBJ2-1	TRBV7-9	few	TRBD2
TGTGCCAGCAGTTACCGCCCGGGAGGGCCGAACAATGAGCAGTTCTTC	CASSYRPGGPNNEQFF	TRBJ2-1	TRBV6-2/TRBV6-3	few	TRBD2
TGTGCCAGCAGTTTTAAGCTTGAAGGTACGCAGTATTTT	CASSFKLEGTQYF	TRBJ2-3	TRBV12-3/TRBV12-4	few	.
TGCAGCGTTGGAGCTAGCGGGGGCCCCACAGATACGCAGTATTTT	CSVGASGGPTDTQYF	TRBJ2-3	TRBV29-1	few	TRBD2
TGTGCCAGCAGTTCGACTAGCGGGGTTCAGGGTACGCAGTATTTT	CASSSTSGVQGTQYF	TRBJ2-3	TRBV11-2	.	TRBD2
TGTGCCAGCAGTCCCCAGAGGACAGGGGGCTTTACTGGGGCCAACGTCCTGACTTTC	CASSPQRTGGFTGANVLTF	TRBJ2-6	TRBV28	.	TRBD1
TGTGCCAGCAGCTTAGCTGCTAGCGCTAACACCGGGGAGCTGTTTTTT	CASSLAASANTGELFF	TRBJ2-2	TRBV7-8	few	.
TGTGCCAGCAGCCAAGATCTTATTCGGGAGCGCGGGGACACAGATACGCAGTATTTT	CASSQDLIRERGDTDTQYF	TRBJ2-3	TRBV3-1	few	.
TGTGCCAGCAGCCCCTATGGGGGCGCTACTGAAGCTTTCTTT	CASSPYGGATEAFF	TRBJ1-1	TRBV14	few	.
TGTGCCTGTGGGGGTTTTAGCAATCAGCCCCAGCATTTT	CACGGFSNQPQHF	TRBJ1-5	TRBV12-3/TRBV12-4	few	.
TGTGCCAGCAGTTCCCCCGGACAGTGGGGTTACGAGCAGTACTTC	CASSSPGQWGYEQYF	TRBJ2-7	TRBV12-3/TRBV12-4	many	.
TGTGCCACCAGTGATTTTAGGGGAAACACCGGGGAGCTGTTTTTT	CATSDFRGNTGELFF	TRBJ2-2	TRBV24-1	few	.
TGTGCCAGCAGTTTATACGGCGGGTACGCGAACACCGGGGAGCTGTTTTTT	CASSLYGGYANTGELFF	TRBJ2-2	TRBV28	.	.
TGTGCCAGCAGTGATCGGGCAGAGAACTACGAGCAGTACTTC	CASSDRAENYEQYF	TRBJ2-7	TRBV2	few	.
TGTGCCAGCAGTTACGCCGGAGAAGCTTTCTTT	CASSYAGEAFF	TRBJ1-1	TRBV6-6	many	.
TGTGCCAGCAGCGGGACAGGGGGTAACGACTATGGCTACACCTTC	CASSGTGGNDYGYTF	TRBJ1-2	TRBV28	.	TRBD1
TGCAGTGCTAGAGATAGAGGATACAATCAGCCCCAGCATTTT	CSARDRGYNQPQHF	TRBJ1-5	TRBV20-1	few	.
TGTGCCAGCAGTCAAGGGCCCTATGGCTACACCTTC	CASSQGPYGYTF	TRBJ1-2	TRBV25-1	.	.
TGTGCCAGCAGCTTGCGGGGGTTGCCCCAGCATTTT	CASSLRGLPQHF	TRBJ1-5	TRBV5-6	.	.